This T cell receptor beta chain was found in a study of blood T cell repertoires in COVID-19. Study-level information: COVID-19 samples, acute and convalescent, were from the United States, Italy and Spain.

Per the original methods: Reference gene primer amplification gave estimated nucleated cell counts. This table comes from immunoSEQ multiplex PCR, and its TCRdb copy is limited to in-frame clones, with some not included. The V and J calls and clone size come from that table; D and trimming were worked out from the DNA. The sample yields approximately 84,000 clones, 75% to 90% seen once. Sample: peripheral blood. The receptor's source is a human donor with active COVID-19. The donor label of this sample is uncertain.

CDR3 coding DNA: TGTGCCAGCAGTTTATCGACTCGACAGTTGCAAAGGACAGATACGCAGTATTTT. This translates into CASSLSTRQLQRTDTQYF. The V call is TRBV27, the J call TRBJ2-3; a possible D gene is TRBD1 (5 bases). The CDR3 loop spans 18 amino acids. V lost 0 bases and J 3 bases, leaving 19 bases between the germline ends. Germline CDR1 is MNHEY and CDR2 is SMNVEV (reference sequence).